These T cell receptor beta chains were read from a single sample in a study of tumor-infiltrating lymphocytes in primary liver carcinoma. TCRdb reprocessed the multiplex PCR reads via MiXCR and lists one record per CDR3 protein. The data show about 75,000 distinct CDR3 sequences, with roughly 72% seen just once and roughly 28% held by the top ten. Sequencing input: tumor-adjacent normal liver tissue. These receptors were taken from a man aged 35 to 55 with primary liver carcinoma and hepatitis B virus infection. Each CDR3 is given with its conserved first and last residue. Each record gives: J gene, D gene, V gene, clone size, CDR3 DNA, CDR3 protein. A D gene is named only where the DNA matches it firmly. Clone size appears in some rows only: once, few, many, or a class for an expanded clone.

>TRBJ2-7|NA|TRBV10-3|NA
TGTGCCATCAGCAGAACAGCTTCAAGAGGAAGCTCCTACGAGCGGTACTTC
CAISRTASRGSSYERYF
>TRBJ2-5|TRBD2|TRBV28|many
TGTGCCAGCAGTTTATGGAGCGCCACCTCAGCGGGAAGGACTGAGTACTTC
CASSLWSATSAGRTEYF
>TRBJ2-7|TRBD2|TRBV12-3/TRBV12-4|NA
TGTGCCAGAAGTTCCCCCGGACTAGCGGGAGAGGATCAGTACTTC
CARSSPGLAGEDQYF
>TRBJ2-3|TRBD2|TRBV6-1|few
TGTGCCAGCAGTCAATTAGCGGGTTTAACCACAGATACGCAGTATTTT
CASSQLAGLTTDTQYF
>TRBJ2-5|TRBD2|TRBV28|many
TGTGCCAGCAGGCTAGCGGGAGACGGTGAGACCCAGTACTTC
CASRLAGDGETQYF
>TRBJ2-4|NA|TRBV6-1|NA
TGTGCCAGCAGTGGGGAGACAGGCTTTCCAAGGGCCAAAAACATTCAGTACTTC
CASSGETGFPRAKNIQYF
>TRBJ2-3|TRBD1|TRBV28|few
TGTGCCAGCAGTTTCGGACAGGGACAGGCCTACGAGCAGTATTTT
CASSFGQGQAYEQYF
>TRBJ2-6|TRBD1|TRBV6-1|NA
TGTGCCAGCAACCCGGGACAGATCGGCTCTCGGGCCAACCTCTTGACTTTC
CASNPGQIGSRANLLTF
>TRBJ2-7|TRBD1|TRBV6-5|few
TGTGCCAGCAGGCCTGGACAGGCAACATCCTTCTACGAGCAGTACTTC
CASRPGQATSFYEQYF
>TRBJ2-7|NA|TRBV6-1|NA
TGTGTCAACTTCGAACAATCCTACGAGCAGTACTTC
CVNFEQSYEQYF
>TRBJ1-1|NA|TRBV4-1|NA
TGTGCCAGCAGCCAAAAAGTGGGCGTACAGTGGACTGAAGCTTTCTTT
CASSQKVGVQWTEAFF
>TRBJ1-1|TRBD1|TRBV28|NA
TGTGCCAGCAGTTTACCGGGACAGATGAACACTGAAGCTTTCTTT
CASSLPGQMNTEAFF
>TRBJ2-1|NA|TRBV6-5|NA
TGTCCCAGTTCGCTCGGCGGGTTCTCCTACAATGAGCAGTTCTTC
CPSSLGGFSYNEQFF
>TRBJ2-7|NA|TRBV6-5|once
TGTGCCAGCAGTTACTCGGGGGAGGGGGGCTGCGAGCAGTATTTC
CASSYSGEGGCEQYF
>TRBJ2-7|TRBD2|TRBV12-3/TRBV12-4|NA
TGTGCCAGCTGTCCGGGGAGGGGCGGGATAGGTAACGAGCAGTACTTC
CASCPGRGGIGNEQYF
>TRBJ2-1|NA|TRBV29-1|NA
TGCAGCGTTGAGGGCCAGAACAATGGGCATTTCTTC
CSVEGQNNGHFF
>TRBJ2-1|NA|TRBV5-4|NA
TGTGCCAGCAGCTTGGGACAGTACAATGTGCACTTCTTC
CASSLGQYNVHFF
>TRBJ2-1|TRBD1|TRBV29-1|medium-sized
TGCAGCGTTGAAGGGGGACAGGGACTTTACAATGAGCAGTTCTTC
CSVEGGQGLYNEQFF
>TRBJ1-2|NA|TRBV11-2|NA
TGTGCTATCAGTGAACAGTATGGCTACACCTTC
CAISEQYGYTF
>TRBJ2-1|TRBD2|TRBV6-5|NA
TGTGCCAACAGTTGGACTAGCGGATCCAACGAGCAGTTCTTC
CANSWTSGSNEQFF
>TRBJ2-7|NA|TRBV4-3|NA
TGCGCCAGCAGCCAAGAGATTGATAGCTCCTACGAGCAGTACTTC
CASSQEIDSSYEQYF
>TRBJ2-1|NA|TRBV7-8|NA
TGTGCCAGCAGCTCTGACATCGGCGGTACCTACAATGAGCAGTCATTC
CASSSDIGGTYNEQSF
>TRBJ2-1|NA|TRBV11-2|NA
TGTGCCAGCAGCTTAGCGGGGAGGGGGTCCTACTATGAGCAGTTCTTC
CASSLAGRGSYYEQFF
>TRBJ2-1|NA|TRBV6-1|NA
TGTGTCAGCAGCAGGACGTGGCTAAACAATGAGCAGTTCTTC
CVSSRTWLNNEQFF
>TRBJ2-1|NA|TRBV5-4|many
TGTGCCAGCAGCTTGGGTCCCGACTCTCAAAGGAATGAGCAGTTCTTC
CASSLGPDSQRNEQFF
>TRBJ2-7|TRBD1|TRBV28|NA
TGTGCCAGCAGTCACGCGAGCCGGACAGGGGGCACCAAAAAAAGGTACGCGCAGTACTTC
CASSHASRTGGTKKRYAQYF
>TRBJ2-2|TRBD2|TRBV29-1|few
TGCAGCGTTGCGACTAGCGCTGCGAACACCGGGGAGCTGTTTTTT
CSVATSAANTGELFF
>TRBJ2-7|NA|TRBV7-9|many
TGTGCCAGCAGCCCCTTTGCCGACCCCTCCTACGAGCAGTACTTC
CASSPFADPSYEQYF
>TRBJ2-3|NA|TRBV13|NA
TGTGCCAGCAGCTTAACCAATACACAGTATTTT
CASSLTNTQYF
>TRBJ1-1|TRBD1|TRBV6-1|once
TGTGTCAGCAGTGAAAATTCGGGACAGGTCCGTGCTTTCTTT
CVSSENSGQVRAFF
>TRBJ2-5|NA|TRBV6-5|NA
TGTGCCAGCAGTCAAGCGAGATCTTGGGAGACCCAGTACTTC
CASSQARSWETQYF
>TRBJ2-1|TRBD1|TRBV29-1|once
TGCAGCGCCGGAGGGACAGGGCGGAGTTCCTACAATGAGCAGTCCTTC
CSAGGTGRSSYNEQSF
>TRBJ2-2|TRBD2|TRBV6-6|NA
TGTGCCAGCAGTCCGCTAGTGGGACTAGCGGGGCTAACGAACACCGGGGAGCTGTTTTTT
CASSPLVGLAGLTNTGELFF
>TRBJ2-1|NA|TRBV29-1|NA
TGTAGCGTTACACATGGCCGAATCCTTGGTGAGCGGTTCTTC
CSVTHGRILGERFF
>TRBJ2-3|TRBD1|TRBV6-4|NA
TGTGCCAGTGGGCAGGGGGCAGAAGATATGCAGTATTTT
CASGQGAEDMQYF
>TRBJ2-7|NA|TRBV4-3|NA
TGCGCCAGCAGCCATGACAAGGGGGGGGCCTACGAGCAGTACTTC
CASSHDKGGAYEQYF
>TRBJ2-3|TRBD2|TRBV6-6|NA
TGTGCCAACAGTTACTCGGGACTAGCAGGAGCACCAGATACGCGGTATTTT
CANSYSGLAGAPDTRYF
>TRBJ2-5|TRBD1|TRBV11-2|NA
TGTGCCAGGAGCCGGGACAGAGAGACCAGGTACTTC
CARSRDRETRYF
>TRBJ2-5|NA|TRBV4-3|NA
TGCGCCAGCAGCCAAGTCCTAATGGCGGCCCAGTACTTC
CASSQVLMAAQYF
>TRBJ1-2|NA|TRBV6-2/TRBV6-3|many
TGTGCCAGCAGTAGGGCAGACGTTTCGGGGTATGGCTACACCTTC
CASSRADVSGYGYTF
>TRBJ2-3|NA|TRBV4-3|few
TGCGCCAGCAGCCAAGATCACGGCACAGATACGCAGTATTTT
CASSQDHGTDTQYF
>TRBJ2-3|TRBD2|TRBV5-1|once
TGCCCCAGCGGCCCGGGACTAGCGGCCCCCGCGGATACGCAGTATTTT
CPSGPGLAAPADTQYF
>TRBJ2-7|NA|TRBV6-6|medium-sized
TGTGCCAGCAGTTACTCGAGTCGCAGGGGTAGCGAGCAGTACTTC
CASSYSSRRGSEQYF
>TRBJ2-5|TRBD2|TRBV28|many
TGTGCCAGCAGTCTCGAGCGGGGCTGGGAAGAGACCCAGTACTTC
CASSLERGWEETQYF
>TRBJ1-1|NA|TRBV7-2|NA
TGTGCCAGCAGCTTAGCTCTCCGACCGGGCACTAAAGCTTTCTTT
CASSLALRPGTKAFF
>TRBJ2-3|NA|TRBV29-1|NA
TGCAGCGCTGGCAGGGTGGGCACAGATACGCAGAATTTT
CSAGRVGTDTQNF
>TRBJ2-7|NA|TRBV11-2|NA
TGTGCCAACAGCTTCGACATGGTGAACGAGCAGTACTTC
CANSFDMVNEQYF
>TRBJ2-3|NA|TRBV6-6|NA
TGTGCCAGCAGTGTCCTAGCTGGAGGGGGTCCAAATACGCAGTATTTT
CASSVLAGGGPNTQYF